Detailed here is one TCR beta chain. This record belongs to a study of blood T cells in healthy people across ages. It was with a sample-barcoded 5' primer and a J-beta primer mix that a second PCR of about 6 to 11 cycles was run. A 12-random-nucleotide template-switch adaptor tagged each cDNA molecule. TCRdb processed the 5' RACE reads anew with MiXCR; each CDR3 protein has one entry. The data hold about a million distinct CDR3 sequences, with 51% observed a single time. Each individual donor underwent a draw of around 9.8 milliliters of peripheral blood. Isolation of PBMCs gave at least 6 million cells per sample. Material for sequencing was blood. The TCR sequence derives from an older woman in good health.

The CDR3 nucleotides are TGTGCCAGCAGCCCGACTCCTTTGGGGTCGGTTGAGCAGTTCTTC. Encoded protein: CASSPTPLGSVEQFF. V usage is TRBV28 and J usage is TRBJ2-1; D is ambiguous. Per germline, CDR1 MDHEN and CDR2 SYDVKM. The CDR3 sequence is 15 residues long. The germline V and J ends were trimmed by 6 bases and 9 bases, with 21 bases remaining between them.